A selection of T cell receptor beta chains follows, all from one sample in a study of blood T cell repertoires in COVID-19. Sequencing used immunoSEQ multiplex PCR; TCRdb keeps in-frame clones, though not all of them. The sample carries approximately 190,000 clones, 85% to 90% recorded once. The specimen was peripheral blood. Receptors originate from an elderly man with acute or convalescent COVID-19. Both conserved end residues are part of each CDR3. A D gene is named only where the DNA matches it firmly. Where a row states a size, it is once, few, many or the class of an expanded clone; other rows omit it.

j_call,d_call,v_call,clone_size,cdr3_nt,cdr3_aa
TRBJ1-1,TRBD1,TRBV19,NA,TGTGCCAGTAGTATAGGAGGGGGCGTTGATGAAGCTTTCTTT,CASSIGGGVDEAFF
TRBJ2-5,TRBD2,TRBV19,NA,TGTGCCAGTATGCAAGCGGGAATACAAGAGACCCAGTACTTC,CASMQAGIQETQYF
TRBJ1-6,NA,TRBV27,once,TGTGCCAGCAGTTCGTTTTCGGGGGGGAGTTCACCCCTCCACTTT,CASSSFSGGSSPLHF
TRBJ1-3,TRBD1,TRBV3-1/TRBV3-2,NA,TGTGCCAGCAGCCAAGAAGGCAGGGGGTACTCTGGAAACACCATATATTTT,CASSQEGRGYSGNTIYF
TRBJ2-7,TRBD2,TRBV5-1,NA,TGCGCCAGCAGCTGGACTGGGACTAGCTCCTACGAGCAGTACTTC,CASSWTGTSSYEQYF
TRBJ2-7,TRBD1,TRBV14,NA,TGTGCCAGCAGACAGGGGCCCTCCTACGAGCAGTACTTC,CASRQGPSYEQYF
TRBJ2-7,NA,TRBV10-2,NA,TGCGCCAGCAGTGGAGGTCCGGGGATCTACGAGCAGTACTTC,CASSGGPGIYEQYF
TRBJ2-5,TRBD2,TRBV24-1,NA,TGTGCCACCAGTGAAGGTTCTCGAGGACTAGCGGGAGGCGAGACCCAGTACTTC,CATSEGSRGLAGGETQYF
TRBJ2-3,TRBD2,TRBV19,NA,TGTGCCAGCAGGACTAGCGGGACAGATACGCAGTATTTT,CASRTSGTDTQYF
TRBJ2-5,TRBD1,TRBV25-1,once,TGTGCCAGCAGTGAAAGGACAGGGACCGGGGAGACCCAGTACTTC,CASSERTGTGETQYF
TRBJ2-2,NA,TRBV7-9,NA,TGTGCCAGCAGGGCAGGACAACCCGGGGAGCTGTTTTTT,CASRAGQPGELFF
TRBJ1-2,NA,TRBV7-9,few,TGTGCCAGCAGCTTACATCCGGAGGGTGTAAGTGGCTACACCTTC,CASSLHPEGVSGYTF
TRBJ2-7,TRBD1,TRBV6-5,once,TGTGCCAGCAGTTACTCAAGCAGACAGGGGGGGTACGAGCAGTACTTC,CASSYSSRQGGYEQYF
TRBJ1-1,NA,TRBV11-2,NA,TGTGCCAGCAGCCGTACTACAGGGCAGAACACTGAAGCTTTCTTT,CASSRTTGQNTEAFF
TRBJ1-3,TRBD1,TRBV10-3,NA,TGTGCCACGGGACAGGGGACCATATATTTT,CATGQGTIYF
TRBJ1-5,TRBD1,TRBV28,NA,TGTGCCAGCAGTTCCCCGACAGGGAAAGACAATCAGCCCCAGCATTTT,CASSSPTGKDNQPQHF
TRBJ2-1,NA,TRBV4-2,NA,TGTGCCAGCAGCCAAGATATGGGCAGGGGGAGGAATGAGCAGTTCTTC,CASSQDMGRGRNEQFF
TRBJ1-5,NA,TRBV3-1/TRBV3-2,NA,TGTGCCAGCAGCCCCAGTGGCGGAAATCAGCCCCAGCATTTT,CASSPSGGNQPQHF
TRBJ1-4,NA,TRBV4-1,NA,TGCGCCAGCAGCCAGCAGGGATCTGCAACTAATGAAAAACTGTTTTTT,CASSQQGSATNEKLFF
TRBJ1-4,NA,TRBV27,NA,TGTGCCAGCAGTGGTTTGGGCTCGAATGAAAAACTGTTTTTT,CASSGLGSNEKLFF
TRBJ1-1,NA,TRBV7-2,NA,TGTGCCAGCAGCTACGGACAGCCGAACACTGAAGCTTTCTTT,CASSYGQPNTEAFF
TRBJ2-2,TRBD1,TRBV25-1,NA,TGTGCCAGCAGTGTAGGGACAGTGAACACCGGGGAGCTGTTTTTT,CASSVGTVNTGELFF
TRBJ1-5,TRBD1,TRBV30,NA,TGTGCCTGGAGTGCGACAGGGGCTCAGCCCCAGCATTTT,CAWSATGAQPQHF
TRBJ2-2,TRBD1,TRBV6-5,NA,TGTGCCAGCAGAGCCGGGACAGGGAACACCGGGGAGCTGTTTTTT,CASRAGTGNTGELFF
TRBJ2-1,TRBD2,TRBV5-1,NA,TGCGCCAGCAGGACTAGCGGGAGCGGCCGTGAGCAGTTCTTC,CASRTSGSGREQFF
TRBJ1-2,NA,TRBV3-1/TRBV3-2,NA,TGTGCCAGCAGCCAAGATGTGGGCCGCTATGGCTACACCTTC,CASSQDVGRYGYTF
TRBJ2-5,TRBD2,TRBV6-6,NA,TGTGCCAGCAGGCGACTAGCGGGAGGTACTGAGACCCAGTACTTC,CASRRLAGGTETQYF
TRBJ1-5,NA,TRBV6-5,NA,TGTGCCAGCAGTTACTTGACAGGTGCCAATCAGCCCCAGCATTTT,CASSYLTGANQPQHF
TRBJ2-3,TRBD2,TRBV5-1,NA,TGCGCCAGCAGCTTCGGCGGGAGGGCCGCAGATACGCAGTATTTT,CASSFGGRAADTQYF
TRBJ2-1,TRBD2,TRBV5-1,NA,TGCGCCAGCAGCCTTATACTAGCGGGAGGCGAGCAGTTCTTC,CASSLILAGGEQFF
TRBJ2-1,NA,TRBV6-1,NA,TGTGCCACCCGATTTGGAGTTGGCAATGAGCAGTTCTTC,CATRFGVGNEQFF
TRBJ1-6,NA,TRBV5-1,NA,TGCGCCAGCAGCTGGGACGGAGGACCGGGGGACAATTCACCCCTCCACTTT,CASSWDGGPGDNSPLHF
TRBJ1-2,TRBD1,TRBV19,NA,TGTGCCAGTAGTATAGGGATGGACAGGAAAAACCCCTATGGCTACACCTTC,CASSIGMDRKNPYGYTF
TRBJ1-4,NA,TRBV11-2,NA,TGTGCCAGCAGCCTGAGTTCAACTAATGAAAAACTGTTTTTT,CASSLSSTNEKLFF
TRBJ1-3,NA,TRBV2,once,TGTGCCAGCAGTACTCAGGGAAGTGAGTCCGGAAACACCATATATTTT,CASSTQGSESGNTIYF
TRBJ2-7,TRBD1,TRBV3-1/TRBV3-2,NA,TGTGCCAGCAGCCAAGGCCTTTACGACAGGGGCTACGAGCAGTACTTC,CASSQGLYDRGYEQYF
TRBJ2-7,NA,TRBV29-1,NA,TGCAGCGTCCGGCTAGTTGAGGCAGGGATAGCCTACGAGCAGTACTTC,CSVRLVEAGIAYEQYF
TRBJ2-7,TRBD1,TRBV12-3/TRBV12-4,NA,TGTGCCAGCAACACAGGGGGCAGGGAGCAGTACTTC,CASNTGGREQYF
TRBJ1-1,NA,TRBV4-3,NA,TGCGCCAGCAGCCAAGGTCAGGGGATGGACAAGACTGAAGCTTTCTTT,CASSQGQGMDKTEAFF